Given below is one T cell receptor beta chain in context. Its antigen is currently unknown. The CDR3 length is 13 residues. Germline CDR1 is MNHEY and CDR2 is SMNVEV (reference sequence). UMIs with a 6-nucleotide sample barcode were added by template switching. With about 17 and 10 cycles respectively, two nested PCRs were carried out on TCRalpha and TCRbeta cDNA. Each CDR3 protein gets one entry in TCRdb, which reprocessed the 5' RACE reads and gives no DNA. The table lists approximately 300,000 distinct CDR3 sequences. This sample was included in a study of monozygotic twins with inflammatory bowel disease. Study results and limitations: Evidence did not back any single strong signal or clonotype linked to IBD. Healthy co-twins exceeded IBD patients in TCRbeta diversity as measured by inverse Simpson.

Material: blood. The chain joins TRBV27 to TRBJ2-1. The TCR comes from a human donor with ulcerative colitis or Crohn's disease, or a healthy co-twin of an affected twin (not recorded which). The CDR3 sequence is CASTEFMNNEQFF.